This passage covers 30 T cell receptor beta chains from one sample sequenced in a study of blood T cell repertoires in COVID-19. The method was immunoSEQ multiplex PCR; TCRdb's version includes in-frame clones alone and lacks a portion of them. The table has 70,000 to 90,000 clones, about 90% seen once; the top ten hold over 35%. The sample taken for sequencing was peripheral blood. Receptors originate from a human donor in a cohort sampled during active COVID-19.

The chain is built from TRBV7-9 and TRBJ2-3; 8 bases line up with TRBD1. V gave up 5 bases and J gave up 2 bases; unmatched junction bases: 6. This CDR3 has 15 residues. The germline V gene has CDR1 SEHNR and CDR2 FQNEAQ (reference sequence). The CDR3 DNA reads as TGTGCCAGCAGCGAGGACAGGGAGTACACAGATACGCAGTATTTT. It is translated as CASSEDREYTDTQYF. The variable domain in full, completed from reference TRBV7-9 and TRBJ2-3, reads DTGVSQNPRHKITKRGQNVTFRCDPISEHNRLYWYRQTLGQGPEFLTYFQNEAQLEKSRLLSDRFSAERPKGSFSTLEIQRTEQGDSAMYLCASSEDREYTDTQYFGPGTRLTVL.

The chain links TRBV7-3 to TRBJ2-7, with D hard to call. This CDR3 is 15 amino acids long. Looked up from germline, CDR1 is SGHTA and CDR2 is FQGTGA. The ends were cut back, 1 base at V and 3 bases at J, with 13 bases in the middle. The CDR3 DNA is TGTGCCAGCAGCTTAAGGCACGGGTTCCGCTACGAGCAGTACTTC. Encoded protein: CASSLRHGFRYEQYF.

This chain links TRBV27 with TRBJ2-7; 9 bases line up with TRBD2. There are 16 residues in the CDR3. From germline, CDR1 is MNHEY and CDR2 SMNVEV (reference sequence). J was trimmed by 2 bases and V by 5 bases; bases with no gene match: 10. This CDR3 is CASSQLAGNRAYEQYF. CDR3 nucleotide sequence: TGTGCCAGCAGTCAGCTAGCGGGGAATAGAGCCTACGAGCAGTACTTC.

The CDR3 nucleotides read TGTGCCAGCAGCGAACTACTCCGGGACAACACCCAACCCGGCGAGCAGTACTTC. Translating gives CASSELLRDNTQPGEQYF. The chain employs TRBV21-1 and TRBJ2-7; the listed D gene, TRBD1, was not tested against the DNA. TRBV21-1 is a recognized pseudogene. The CDR3 has 18 amino acids.

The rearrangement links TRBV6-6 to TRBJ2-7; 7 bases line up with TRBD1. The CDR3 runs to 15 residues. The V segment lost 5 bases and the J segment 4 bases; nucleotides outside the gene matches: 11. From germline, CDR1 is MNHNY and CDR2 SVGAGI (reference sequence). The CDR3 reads CASSAPGTDLYEQYF. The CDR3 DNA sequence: TGTGCCAGCAGTGCCCCCGGGACAGACCTTTACGAGCAGTACTTC.

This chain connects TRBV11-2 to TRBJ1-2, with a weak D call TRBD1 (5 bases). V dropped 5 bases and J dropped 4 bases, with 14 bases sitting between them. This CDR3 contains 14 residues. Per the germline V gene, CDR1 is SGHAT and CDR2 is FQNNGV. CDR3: CASSLVGGSYGYTF. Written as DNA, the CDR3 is TGTGCCAGCAGCCTAGTGGGGGGGAGCTATGGCTACACCTTC.

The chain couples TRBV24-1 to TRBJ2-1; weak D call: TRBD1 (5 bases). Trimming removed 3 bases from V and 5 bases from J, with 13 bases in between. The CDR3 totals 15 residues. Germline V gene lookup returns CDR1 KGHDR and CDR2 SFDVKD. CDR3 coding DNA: TGTGCCACCAGTGATCCCCAGGGCCCCGACAATGAGCAGTTCTTC. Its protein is CATSDPQGPDNEQFF.

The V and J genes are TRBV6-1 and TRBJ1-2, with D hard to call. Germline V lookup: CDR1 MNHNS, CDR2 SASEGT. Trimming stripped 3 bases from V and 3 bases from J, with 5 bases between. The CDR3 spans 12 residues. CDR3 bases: TGTGCCAGCAGTGACCGGTACTATGGCTACACCTTC. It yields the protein CASSDRYYGYTF.

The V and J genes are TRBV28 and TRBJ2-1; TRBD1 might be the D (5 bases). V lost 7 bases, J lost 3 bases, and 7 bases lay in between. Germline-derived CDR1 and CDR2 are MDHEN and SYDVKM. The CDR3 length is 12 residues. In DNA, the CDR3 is TGTGCCAGCACCAGGGACTACAATGAGCAGTTCTTC. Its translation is CASTRDYNEQFF.

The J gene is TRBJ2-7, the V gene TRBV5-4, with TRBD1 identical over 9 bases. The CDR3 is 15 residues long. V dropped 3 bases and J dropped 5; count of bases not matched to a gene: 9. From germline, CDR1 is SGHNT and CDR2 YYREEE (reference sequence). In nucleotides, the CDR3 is TGTGCCAGCAGCTCCGGAGGGGACAGGGCCCACGAGCAGTACTTC. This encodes CASSSGGDRAHEQYF.

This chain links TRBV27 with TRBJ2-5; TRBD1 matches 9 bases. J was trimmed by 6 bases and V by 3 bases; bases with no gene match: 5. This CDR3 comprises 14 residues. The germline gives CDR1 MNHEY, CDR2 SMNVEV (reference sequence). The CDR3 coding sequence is TGTGCCAGCAGTTTGGACAGGGGTTCGCAGACCCAGTACTTC. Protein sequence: CASSLDRGSQTQYF.

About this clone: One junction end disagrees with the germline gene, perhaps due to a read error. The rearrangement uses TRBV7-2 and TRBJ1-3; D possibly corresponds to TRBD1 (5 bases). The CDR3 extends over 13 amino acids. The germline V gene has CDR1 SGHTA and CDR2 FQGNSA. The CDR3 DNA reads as TGTGCCAGCAGCTTAGGGAGTGACAGCATTCTGGGTTTT. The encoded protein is CASSLGSDSILGF.

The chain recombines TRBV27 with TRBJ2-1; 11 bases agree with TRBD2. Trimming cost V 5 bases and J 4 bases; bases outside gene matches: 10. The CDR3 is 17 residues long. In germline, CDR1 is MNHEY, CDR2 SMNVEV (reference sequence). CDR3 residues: CASSPTRTSGQYNEQFF. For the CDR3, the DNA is TGTGCCAGCAGTCCTACCCGGACTAGCGGGCAGTACAATGAGCAGTTCTTC.

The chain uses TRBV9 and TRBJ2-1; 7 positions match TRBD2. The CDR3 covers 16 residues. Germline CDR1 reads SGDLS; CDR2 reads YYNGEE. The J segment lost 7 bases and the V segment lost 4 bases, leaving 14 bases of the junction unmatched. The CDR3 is CASSTQPRSGGNEQFF. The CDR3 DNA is TGTGCCAGCAGCACTCAGCCCAGGTCGGGAGGTAATGAGCAGTTCTTC.

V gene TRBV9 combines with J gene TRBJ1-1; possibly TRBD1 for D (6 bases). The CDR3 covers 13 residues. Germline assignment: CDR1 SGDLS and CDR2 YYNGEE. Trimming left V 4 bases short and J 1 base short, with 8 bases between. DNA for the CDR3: TGTGCCAGCAGCCGGGACACGAACACTGAAGCTTTCTTT. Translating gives CASSRDTNTEAFF.

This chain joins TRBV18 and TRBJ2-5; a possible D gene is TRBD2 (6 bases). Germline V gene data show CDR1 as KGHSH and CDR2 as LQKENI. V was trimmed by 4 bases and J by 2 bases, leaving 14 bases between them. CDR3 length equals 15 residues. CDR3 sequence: CASSQSRERQETQYF. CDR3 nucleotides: TGTGCCAGCTCACAATCCCGGGAGAGACAAGAGACCCAGTACTTC. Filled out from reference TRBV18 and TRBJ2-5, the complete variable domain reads NAGVMQNPRHLVRRRGQEARLRCSPMKGHSHVYWYRQLPEEGLKFMVYLQKENIIDESGMPKERFSAEFPKEGPSILRIQQVVRGDSAAYFCASSQSRERQETQYFGPGTRLLVL.

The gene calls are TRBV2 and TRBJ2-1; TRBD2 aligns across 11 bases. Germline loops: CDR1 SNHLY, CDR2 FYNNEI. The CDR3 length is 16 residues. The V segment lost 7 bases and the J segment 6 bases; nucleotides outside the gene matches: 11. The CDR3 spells CASKDASGGPPNEQFF. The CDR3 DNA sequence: TGTGCCAGCAAAGATGCTAGCGGGGGGCCCCCCAATGAGCAGTTCTTC.

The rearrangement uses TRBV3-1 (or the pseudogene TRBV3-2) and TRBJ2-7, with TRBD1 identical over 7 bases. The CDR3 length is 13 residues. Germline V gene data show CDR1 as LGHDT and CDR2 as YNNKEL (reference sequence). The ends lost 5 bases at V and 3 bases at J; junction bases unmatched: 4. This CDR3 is CASSSGQIYEQYF. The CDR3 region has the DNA TGTGCCAGCAGCTCGGGACAGATCTACGAGCAGTACTTC.

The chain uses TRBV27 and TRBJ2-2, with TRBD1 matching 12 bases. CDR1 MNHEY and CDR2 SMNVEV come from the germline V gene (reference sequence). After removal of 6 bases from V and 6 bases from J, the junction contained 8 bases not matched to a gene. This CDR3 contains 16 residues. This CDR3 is CASRARDRGHPGELFF. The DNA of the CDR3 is TGTGCCAGCAGGGCCCGGGACAGGGGGCATCCCGGGGAGCTGTTTTTT.

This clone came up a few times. The CDR3 sequence is CASSLVGTGIFSGNTIYF. In DNA, the CDR3 is TGTGCCAGCAGCTTGGTAGGGACAGGGATCTTCTCTGGAAACACCATATATTTT. The chain is built from TRBV5-6 and TRBJ1-3, with 9 bases that match TRBD1. Trimming at V came to 0 bases and at J to 0 bases, leaving 7 bases not matched to a gene. This CDR3 has 18 amino acids. Germline lookup yields CDR1 SGHDT and CDR2 YYEEEE.

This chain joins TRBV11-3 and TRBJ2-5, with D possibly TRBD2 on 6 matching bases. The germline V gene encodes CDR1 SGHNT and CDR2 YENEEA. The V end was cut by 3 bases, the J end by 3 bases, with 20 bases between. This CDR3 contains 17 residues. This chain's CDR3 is CASSFVGTGGGEETQYF. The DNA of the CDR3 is TGTGCCAGCAGCTTCGTGGGAACAGGAGGCGGGGAAGAGACCCAGTACTTC.

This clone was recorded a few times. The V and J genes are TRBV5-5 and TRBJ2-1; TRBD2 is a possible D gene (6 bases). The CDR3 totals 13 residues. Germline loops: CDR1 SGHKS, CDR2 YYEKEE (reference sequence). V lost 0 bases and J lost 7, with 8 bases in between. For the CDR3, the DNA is TGTGCCAGCAGCTTGGACAGCGGGAATGAGCAGTTCTTC. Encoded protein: CASSLDSGNEQFF.

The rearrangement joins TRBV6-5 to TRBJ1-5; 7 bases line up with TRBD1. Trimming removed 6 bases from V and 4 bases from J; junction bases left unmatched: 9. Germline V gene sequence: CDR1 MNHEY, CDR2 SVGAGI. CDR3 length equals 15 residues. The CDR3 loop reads CASSMTGLANQPQHF. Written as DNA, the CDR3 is TGTGCCAGCAGCATGACAGGGCTGGCAAATCAGCCCCAGCATTTT.

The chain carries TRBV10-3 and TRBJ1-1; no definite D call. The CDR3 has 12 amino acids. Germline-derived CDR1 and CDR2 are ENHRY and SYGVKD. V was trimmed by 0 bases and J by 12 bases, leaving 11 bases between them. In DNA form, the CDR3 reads TGTGCCATCAGTGAGTCGAAGGAGAGAACTTTCTTT. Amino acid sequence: CAISESKERTFF.

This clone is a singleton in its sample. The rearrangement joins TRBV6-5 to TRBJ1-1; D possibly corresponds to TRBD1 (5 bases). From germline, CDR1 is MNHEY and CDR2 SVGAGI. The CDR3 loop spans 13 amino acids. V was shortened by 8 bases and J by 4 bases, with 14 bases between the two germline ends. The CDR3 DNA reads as TGTGCCAGCGGGCAGGGCCCTAGCACTGAAGCTTTCTTT. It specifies CASGQGPSTEAFF.

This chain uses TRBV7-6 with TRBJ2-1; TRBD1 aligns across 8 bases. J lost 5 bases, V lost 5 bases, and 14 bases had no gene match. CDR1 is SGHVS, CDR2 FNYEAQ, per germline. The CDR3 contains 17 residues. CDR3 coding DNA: TGTGCCAGCAGCCCCGGGACAGGCTACAAGGTGGACAATGAGCAGTTCTTC. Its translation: CASSPGTGYKVDNEQFF.

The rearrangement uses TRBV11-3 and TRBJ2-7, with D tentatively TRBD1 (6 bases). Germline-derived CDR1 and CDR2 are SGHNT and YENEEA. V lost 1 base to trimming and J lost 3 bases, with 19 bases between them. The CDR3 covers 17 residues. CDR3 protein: CASSLGLGQNSIYEQYF. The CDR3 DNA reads TGTGCCAGCAGCTTAGGTCTCGGACAGAACTCTATCTACGAGCAGTACTTC.

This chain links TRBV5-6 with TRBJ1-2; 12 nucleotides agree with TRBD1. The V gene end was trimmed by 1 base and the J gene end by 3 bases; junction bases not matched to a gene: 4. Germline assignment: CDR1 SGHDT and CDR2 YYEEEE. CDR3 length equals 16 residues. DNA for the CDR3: TGTGCCAGCAGCTTGATGGGGACAGGGGGCGACTATGGCTACACCTTC. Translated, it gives CASSLMGTGGDYGYTF.

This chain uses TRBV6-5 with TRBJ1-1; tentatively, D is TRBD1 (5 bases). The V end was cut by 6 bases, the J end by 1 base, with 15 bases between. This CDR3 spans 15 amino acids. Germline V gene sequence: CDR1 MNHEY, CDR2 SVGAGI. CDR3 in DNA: TGTGCCAGCAGGGCCGACAGCTCCCGGAACACTGAAGCTTTCTTT. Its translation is CASRADSSRNTEAFF.

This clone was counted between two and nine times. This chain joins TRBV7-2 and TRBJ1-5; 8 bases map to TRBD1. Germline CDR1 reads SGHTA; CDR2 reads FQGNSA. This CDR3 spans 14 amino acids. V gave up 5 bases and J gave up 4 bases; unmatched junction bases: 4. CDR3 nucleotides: TGTGCCAGCAGCCCAGGGGGCTGGAATCAGCCCCAGCATTTT. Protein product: CASSPGGWNQPQHF.